This paragraph reports one TCR beta chain. Here immunoSEQ multiplex PCR was the method, and the copy in TCRdb shows in-frame clones only, minus some. The table records about 160,000 clones, approximately 94% of them present only once. This record comes from a study of control samples from healthy donors and cancer patients. CDR3 length: 16 amino acids. CDR1 and CDR2 from the germline V gene are MNHNS and SASEGT. Between the trimmed V and J ends, which lost 0 bases and 3 bases, there was a span of 15 bases. The chain couples TRBV6-1 to TRBJ2-7; a possible D gene is TRBD1 (6 bases). This sequence originates from a man between 60 and 75 years old with colorectal cancer. Material: PBMCs. In DNA, the CDR3 is TGTGCCAGCAGTGAAGCGAGGGGACATCAAATCTACGAGCAGTACTTC. Protein sequence: CASSEARGHQIYEQYF.